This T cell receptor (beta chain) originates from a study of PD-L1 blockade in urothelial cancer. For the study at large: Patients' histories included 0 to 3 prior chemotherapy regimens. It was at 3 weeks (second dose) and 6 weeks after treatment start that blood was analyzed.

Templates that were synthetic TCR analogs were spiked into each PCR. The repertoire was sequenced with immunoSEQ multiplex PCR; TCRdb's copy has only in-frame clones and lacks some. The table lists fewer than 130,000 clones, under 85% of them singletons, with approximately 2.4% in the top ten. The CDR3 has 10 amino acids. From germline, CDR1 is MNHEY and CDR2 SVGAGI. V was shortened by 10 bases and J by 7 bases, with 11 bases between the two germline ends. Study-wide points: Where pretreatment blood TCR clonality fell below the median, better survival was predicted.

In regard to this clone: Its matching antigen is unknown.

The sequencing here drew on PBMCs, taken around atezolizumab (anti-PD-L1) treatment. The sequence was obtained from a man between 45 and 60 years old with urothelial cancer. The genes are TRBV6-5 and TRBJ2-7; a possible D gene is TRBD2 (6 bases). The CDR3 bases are TGTGCCACCAGCGGGTATGAGCAGTACTTC. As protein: CATSGYEQYF.